This T cell receptor (beta chain) was sequenced for a study of shared clonotypes between healthy human individuals. Overall study context: Per-donor plates numbered three CD4 naive, three CD4 memory, two CD8 naive and one CD8 memory. Findings and limits, study-wide: Non-shared clonotypes showed lower generation probabilities than clonotypes common to all four donors.

A word on this clone: Its target is not known.

Using immunoSEQ multiplex PCR, the repertoire was profiled, and TCRdb retains in-frame clones only, with some absent. The sample gives over 850,000 clones, roughly 74% of which show up once; around 0.6% is in the top ten. Donors comprised healthy HIV-negative adults lacking recent acute infections or vaccinations. The germline gives CDR1 MNHEY, CDR2 SMNVEV (reference sequence). With 6 bases removed from V and 2 bases from J, the gap between germline ends came to 17 bases. This CDR3 has 16 amino acids. The chain joins TRBV27 to TRBJ2-1; D not certain. The sequencing sample was made of memory CD4+ T cells from PBMCs. Indicated subset: CD45RA-negative fraction. The TCR originated in a man younger than 35 in good health. Some clones in this sample may be carry-over from other donors' samples. The CDR3 nucleotides are TGTGCCAGCAGCTCTTTCTGGCGAGGCGCCTACAATGAGCAGTTCTTC. Translating gives CASSSFWRGAYNEQFF.